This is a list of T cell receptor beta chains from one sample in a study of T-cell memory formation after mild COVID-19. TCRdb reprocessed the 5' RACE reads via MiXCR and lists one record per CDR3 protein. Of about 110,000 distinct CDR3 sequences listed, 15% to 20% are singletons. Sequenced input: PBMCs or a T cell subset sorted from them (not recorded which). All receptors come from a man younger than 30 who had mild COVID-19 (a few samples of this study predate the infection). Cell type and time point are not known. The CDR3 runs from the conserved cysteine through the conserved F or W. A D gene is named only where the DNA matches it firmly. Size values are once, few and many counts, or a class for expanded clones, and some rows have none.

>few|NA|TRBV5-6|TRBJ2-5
CASSVGWGTQYF
TGTGCCAGCAGCGTCGGGTGGGGGACCCAGTACTTC
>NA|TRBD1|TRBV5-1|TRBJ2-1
CASSFIRDRGLREQFF
TGCGCCAGCAGCTTTATCCGGGACAGGGGGCTCCGAGAGCAGTTCTTC
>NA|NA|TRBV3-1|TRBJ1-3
CASSQGGGAYGNTIYF
TGTGCCAGCAGCCAAGGTGGGGGAGCGTATGGAAACACCATATATTTT
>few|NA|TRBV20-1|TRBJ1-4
CSASGRRTLGKLFF
TGCAGTGCTAGCGGTCGGAGAACTTTGGGAAAACTGTTTTTT
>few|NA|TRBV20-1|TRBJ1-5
CSAMDKRGNQPQHF
TGCAGTGCCATGGACAAGAGAGGCAATCAGCCCCAGCATTTT
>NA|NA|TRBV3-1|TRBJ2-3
CASSPNSGAITDTQYF
TGTGCCAGCAGCCCAAATAGCGGAGCTATCACAGATACGCAGTATTTT
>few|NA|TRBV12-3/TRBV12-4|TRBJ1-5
CASSLDRYQPQHF
TGTGCCAGCAGTTTAGACAGATATCAGCCCCAGCATTTT
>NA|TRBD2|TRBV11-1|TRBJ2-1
CASSFRDYSGEQFF
TGTGCCAGCAGCTTCCGGGACTATAGCGGTGAGCAGTTCTTC
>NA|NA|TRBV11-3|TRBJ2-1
CASSRGPDNEQFF
TGTGCCAGCAGCCGAGGACCCGACAATGAGCAGTTCTTC
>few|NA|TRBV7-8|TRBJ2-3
CASSPRAGRPTDTQYF
TGTGCCAGCAGCCCCAGGGCGGGCAGGCCCACAGATACGCAGTATTTT
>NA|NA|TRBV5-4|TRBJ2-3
CASSLYGGEYGTDTQYF
TGTGCCAGCAGCTTGTATGGGGGAGAGTACGGCACAGATACGCAGTATTTT
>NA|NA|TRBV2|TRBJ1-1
CASRSSMNTEAFF
TGTGCCAGCAGGAGCTCTATGAACACTGAAGCTTTCTTT
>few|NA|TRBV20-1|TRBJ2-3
CSAFKRALGVTQYF
TGCAGTGCTTTCAAACGGGCGTTGGGGGTTACGCAGTATTTT
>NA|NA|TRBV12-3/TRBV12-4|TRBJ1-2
CASSPTPGRGYTF
TGTGCCAGCAGCCCAACCCCTGGGAGAGGCTACACCTTC
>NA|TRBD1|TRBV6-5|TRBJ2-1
CASSRGQGAYNEQFF
TGTGCCAGCAGTAGAGGACAGGGGGCCTACAATGAGCAGTTCTTC
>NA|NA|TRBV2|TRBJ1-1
CASSEWGRTYEAFF
TGTGCCAGCAGTGAATGGGGACGGACTTATGAAGCTTTCTTT
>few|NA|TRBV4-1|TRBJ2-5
CASSQGVVAAVETQYF
TGCGCCAGCAGCCAAGGGGTAGTGGCGGCGGTAGAGACCCAGTACTTC
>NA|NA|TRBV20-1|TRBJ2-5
CSARDRSSVETQYF
TGCAGTGCTAGAGATAGGAGCAGCGTGGAGACCCAGTACTTC
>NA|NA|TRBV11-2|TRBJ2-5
CASSLDLRETQYF
TGTGCCAGCAGCTTAGATCTGAGGGAGACCCAGTACTTC
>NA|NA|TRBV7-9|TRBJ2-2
CASSLAGDGTGELFF
TGTGCCAGCAGCTTAGCGGGGGACGGCACCGGGGAGCTGTTTTTT
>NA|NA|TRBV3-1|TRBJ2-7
CASSQMDNYEQYF
TGTGCCAGCAGCCAAATGGATAACTACGAGCAGTACTTC
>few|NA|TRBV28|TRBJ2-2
CASSMGPTPTGELFF
TGTGCCAGCAGTATGGGACCGACGCCCACCGGGGAGCTGTTTTTT
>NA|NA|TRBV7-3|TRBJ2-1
CASSLGQHNEQFF
TGTGCCAGCAGCTTAGGCCAACACAATGAGCAGTTCTTC
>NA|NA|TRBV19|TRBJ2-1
CASSATPYRENEQFF
TGTGCCAGTAGTGCGACCCCCTACAGGGAGAATGAGCAGTTCTTC
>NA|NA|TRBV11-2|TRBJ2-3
CASSPFTGSTDTQYF
TGTGCCAGCAGTCCTTTTACCGGGAGCACAGATACGCAGTATTTT
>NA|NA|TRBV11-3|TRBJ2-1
CASSIDKRNEQFF
TGTGCCAGCAGCATCGACAAGCGCAATGAGCAGTTCTTC
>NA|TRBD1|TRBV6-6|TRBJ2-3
CASRSDRADTQYF
TGTGCCAGCAGATCAGACAGGGCAGATACGCAGTATTTT
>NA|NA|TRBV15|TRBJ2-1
CATSRAAPNEQFF
TGTGCCACCAGCAGAGCTGCCCCAAATGAGCAGTTCTTC
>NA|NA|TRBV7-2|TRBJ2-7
CASGTRAREQYF
TGTGCCAGCGGTACTAGGGCGCGAGAGCAGTACTTC
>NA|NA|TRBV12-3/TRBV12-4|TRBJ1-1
CASSLGAGPYTEAFF
TGTGCCAGCAGTCTCGGGGCAGGGCCTTACACTGAAGCTTTCTTT
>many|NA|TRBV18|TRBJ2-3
CASSPPRGGTDTQYF
TGTGCCAGCTCACCACCTAGAGGAGGGACAGATACGCAGTATTTT
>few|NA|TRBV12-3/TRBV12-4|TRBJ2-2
CASSKQESTGELFF
TGTGCCAGCAGTAAACAGGAGTCAACCGGGGAGCTGTTTTTT
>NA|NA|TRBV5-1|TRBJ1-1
CASSLGQRLNTEAFF
TGCGCCAGCAGCTTGGGACAGAGGTTGAACACTGAAGCTTTCTTT
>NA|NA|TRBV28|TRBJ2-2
CVSSESTGELFF
TGTGTTTCTTCCGAGTCTACCGGGGAGCTGTTTTTT
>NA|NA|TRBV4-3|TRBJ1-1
CASSQDTKNTEAFF
TGCGCCAGCAGCCAAGATACCAAGAACACTGAAGCTTTCTTT
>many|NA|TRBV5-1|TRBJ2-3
CASSLELGRDTQYF
TGCGCCAGCAGCTTGGAGCTAGGAAGGGATACGCAGTATTTT
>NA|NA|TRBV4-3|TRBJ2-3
CASSHLTQRASTDTQYF
TGCGCCAGCAGCCACCTGACACAAAGGGCTAGCACAGATACGCAGTATTTT
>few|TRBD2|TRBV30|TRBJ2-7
CAWSVTGLAGSYGKQYF
TGTGCCTGGAGTGTAACTGGTCTAGCGGGGTCCTACGGGAAGCAGTACTTC
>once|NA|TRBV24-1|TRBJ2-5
CATSDPALGQETQYF
TGTGCCACCAGTGATCCCGCCTTGGGACAAGAGACCCAGTACTTC
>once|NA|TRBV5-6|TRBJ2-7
CASSRDSSGQYF
TGTGCCAGCAGCCGTGACTCATCGGGGCAGTACTTC
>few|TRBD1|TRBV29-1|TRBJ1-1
CSGQRGGKGTEAFF
TGCAGCGGACAAAGAGGGGGCAAAGGAACTGAAGCTTTCTTT
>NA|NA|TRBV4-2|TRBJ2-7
CASSQDRGTFYEQYF
TGTGCCAGCAGCCAAGACCGAGGTACCTTCTACGAGCAGTACTTC
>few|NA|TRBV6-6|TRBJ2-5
CASSYGREVLKETQYF
TGTGCCAGCAGTTACGGCAGGGAAGTACTCAAAGAGACCCAGTACTTC
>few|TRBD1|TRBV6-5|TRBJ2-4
CASSPGTGINIQYF
TGTGCCAGCAGTCCCGGGACAGGGATAAACATTCAGTACTTC
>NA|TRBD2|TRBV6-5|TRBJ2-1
CASNPSGGYNEQFF
TGTGCCAGCAACCCTAGCGGGGGCTACAATGAGCAGTTCTTC